This paragraph reports one T cell receptor (beta chain). Its antigen is unknown. No base qualities exist here, and no much larger clone lies one base off it. Preparation of the library involved the immunoSEQ multiplex PCR assay. A mixture of 60 forward primers for TCR Vbeta segments and 13 reverse primers for TCR Jbeta segments was used in the multiplex PCR. A multiplex PCR assay on genomic DNA amplified the CDR3 region of rearranged TCR beta genes. The amplified TCR beta libraries were sequenced on the Illumina HiSeq System as 87-base-pair reads. The original pipeline was this. In a later analysis, some 80 million unique TCR beta chains were counted across the roughly 610 repertoires, and around 10 million of these chains were shared by at least two donors. Raw reads were error-corrected and collapsed into unique sequences by a nearest-neighbor algorithm in which closely related sequences were merged to remove PCR and sequencing errors. CDR3 sequences were aligned to IMGT reference sequences to assign V, D and J gene segments. For a sequence to be retained, a match of at least six nucleotides was required to both a V gene segment and a J gene segment. A rearrangement was called productive if the CDR3 had no stop codons and remained in frame with V and J, and every other rearrangement was called non-productive. Following IMGT convention, CDR3 was defined as the stretch from the second conserved V-encoded cysteine to the conserved J-encoded phenylalanine. Sequences without an unambiguous match to a single V gene segment were excluded from the earlier analysis of 450 to 750 of the donors. An earlier analysis of several hundred of the donors classified V segments as functional when productive rearrangements were above 56.7% and as segregating when the standard deviation between donors was above 5%. A statistical classification framework was built for diagnosing cytomegalovirus status from the catalog of TCR beta chain sequences. In a later analysis, V and J genes were assigned by comparing TCR nucleotide sequences against IMGT/GENE-DB human TR gene sequences. A later analysis assigned CDR3 sequences and most-parsimonious VDJ recombination scenarios with the TCRdist pipeline. A later analysis defined each TCR beta chain by its CDR3 amino acid sequence plus V-gene family, and excluded reads lacking a unique V-gene family. In a later analysis, 450 to 600 highly shared, low-generation-probability nucleotide sequences were removed to address suspected cross-contamination and a sequencing artifact. For each public chain, a later analysis derived a clonal expansion index from normalized ranks of inferred template counts within each repertoire. In a later analysis, generation probabilities were computed using a VDJ recombination model fitted to out-of-frame rearrangements, and the results were checked against IGoR. In a later analysis, TCR-TCR, TCR-HLA and TCR-CMV co-occurrence was scored with hypergeometric tests, and a repertoire-size bias correction was applied to TCR pairs. To estimate false discovery rates, a later analysis permuted the HLA or CMV assignments 20 times. A later analysis grouped co-occurring TCRs with DBSCAN, adding TCRdist sequence similarity when clustering within HLA-allele-positive subsets. Repertoires with fewer than 30,000 or more than 120,000 public chains were left out of co-occurrence clustering, as were about 5 repertoires with anomalous nucleotide sharing. TCRdb limited this immuneACCESS table to in-frame rearrangements with V and J called. A share of clones is missing; checked studies link under half to unresolved V genes, and the rest is unexplained. The DNA was the basis for D and trimming; V, J and clone size are from that table. In all, the sample holds some 100,000 clones, and 65% to 85% of those were seen once. The ten most abundant clones make up around 1.9% of the sample.

These data come from a study of cytomegalovirus exposure and HLA in healthy donors (dated by TCRdb to about 2017). Study-level background: An earlier analysis of approximately 600 of the donors reported 250 to 300 Gb of sequence data and around 110 million unique TCR beta sequences from 150 million to 200 million T cells. A later genetic analysis took genome-wide SNP genotypes for about three fifths of the roughly 670 donors and used that subset as a discovery cohort. The study profiled the T cell repertoires of more than 500 subjects by immunosequencing and related them to cytomegalovirus serostatus. Besides the first cohort of 500 to 700 subjects, a separate validation cohort made up of 120 or so different subjects was used. The later analysis used no new phenotypic data to find candidate immune exposures, relying instead on TCR beta sequences and their occurrence across donors. Among 300 to 500 genotyped donors of the cohort, an average of approximately 240,000 unique TCR beta nucleotide sequences was sequenced per donor, of which about 20% were non-productive. High-throughput TCR immunosequencing, statistical association of individual TCRs with disease status, and machine learning were combined to predict cytomegalovirus infection status. Among the roughly 400 genotyped donors, around 81% belonged to the genetic ancestry cluster associated with self-reported Caucasian donors. A later analysis re-examined previously published TCR beta repertoires from 610 or so donors and added high-resolution HLA genotyping to investigate patterns of TCR occurrence. About five DR-DQ haplotypes were handled as single units for association and clustering, since linkage in the cohort was strong. Donor age, sex, ethnicity and CMV serostatus were compiled together with the repertoire data. The number of typed donors differed by locus: about 629-640 for A, B, C, DRB1 and DQB1; 522 for DQA1; 606 for DPA1; and around 470 for DPB1. Class I and class II HLA loci were covered by the typing at four-digit resolution. The aim of the study was to test whether cataloging public T cell receptors could identify signatures of past pathogen exposure. In an earlier analysis of 550 to 700 of the donors, high-throughput TCR beta sequencing was used to judge whether each TCR beta V gene segment behaved as functional or pseudogenic. About 280 gigabases of sequencing data and around 90 million unique TCR sequences made up an early release that covered under 750 HLA-typed donors. All discovery cohort repertoires had been generated on a single sequencing platform. On the study overall, not on this receptor specifically: A later genetic analysis associated a missense DCLRE1C variant with V-gene and J-gene trimming of TCR beta chains, and an independent cohort replicated the association. A group of highly shared sequence variants was considered likely to be a technical artifact of the sequencing pipeline. In a later analysis, most CMV-associated TCR beta chains were found to appear HLA-restricted, with HLA associations seemingly driven largely by CMV exposure. At a false discovery rate of 0.05, a later analysis linked some 18,000 TCR beta sequences to specific HLA alleles. A further reported finding was that TCR beta sequences accurately predicted the HLA-A and HLA-B alleles for most subjects in the first cohort. In an earlier analysis of 450 to 750 of the donors, most TCR beta V segments appeared in productive rearrangements about 87% or about 30% of the time, broadly matching IMGT annotations. Most TCR sequences were seen in very few donors, while some public TCRs were found in many individuals. Cytomegalovirus status was reported to be diagnosed by the classifier with high specificity and sensitivity in both the original and validation cohorts. Because counts were too low, about 18 rarely observed V segments, including chromosome 9 orphons, were excluded from the earlier analysis of around 590 of the donors. Compared with equally common non-associated chains, HLA-associated TCR beta chains in a later analysis were more clonally expanded and had lower generation probabilities. Because HLA typing was missing for some donors at each locus, association tests included only the typed subset. Several of the top co-occurrence clusters appeared to be linked to parvovirus B19, influenza, CMV and Epstein-Barr virus, according to a later analysis. In this cohort, only TCR beta chains were sequenced, and detectable features were limited by the absence of alpha or paired-chain data. Linkage disequilibrium might explain the correlated functional status among segregating V segments, but an unknown experimental factor could not be ruled out. Because the 87-base-pair reads could not distinguish some IMGT-functional V segments, including TRBV6-2 and TRBV6-3, those segments were excluded. The only immune exposure information available for the cohort was CMV serostatus. Assigning TCR associations to individual alleles was difficult when HLA alleles, especially DR and DQ, strongly co-occurred. The study gave a list of 150 to 200 TCR beta chains associated with cytomegalovirus. According to a later genetic analysis, donors in an Asian-associated ancestry cluster had fewer N-insertions in productive TCRs than the roughly 670-donor mean. A few of the identified cytomegalovirus-associated TCR beta chains were confirmed in vitro to be specific for cytomegalovirus antigens. The presence/absence analyses assumed that sequencing depth was roughly uniform across donors, and that assumption may not be true. A later analysis found that TCR association rates varied across HLA loci, with DRB1 alleles showing the most associated TCRs and HLA-C alleles the fewest. According to the authors, the approach could potentially be generalized to other disease states and immunological phenotypes.

V and J lose 6 bases and 2 bases, and a span of 9 bases separates them. CDR1 ENHRY and CDR2 SYGVKD are derived from the germline V gene. CDR3 length: 13 amino acids, cysteine to phenylalanine. Just the 39-base CDR3 DNA is kept, in frame starting at base 1. In total, roughly 670 healthy bone marrow donors made up the cohort. At the time of sampling, every cohort member was nominally healthy, though immune exposures that went unrecorded were likely present. The donor was CMV seronegative and was included in the group of a few hundred seronegative cohort members. Each donor provided a peripheral blood sample, and peripheral blood mononuclear cells were used for TCR beta sequencing. The Qiagen DNeasy Blood Extraction Kit was used to extract genomic DNA from the blood cell samples.

The chain was built from TRBV10-3 and TRBJ2-3, with TRBD1 perhaps the D gene, on 6 matching bases. Sequencing input: PBMCs. This TCR was sampled from a woman in her 40s in good health and CMV-seronegative. This receptor carries the CDR3 CAIRRDNTDTQYF. The DNA reads as follows: TGTGCCATCAGACGGGACAACACAGATACGCAGTATTTT.